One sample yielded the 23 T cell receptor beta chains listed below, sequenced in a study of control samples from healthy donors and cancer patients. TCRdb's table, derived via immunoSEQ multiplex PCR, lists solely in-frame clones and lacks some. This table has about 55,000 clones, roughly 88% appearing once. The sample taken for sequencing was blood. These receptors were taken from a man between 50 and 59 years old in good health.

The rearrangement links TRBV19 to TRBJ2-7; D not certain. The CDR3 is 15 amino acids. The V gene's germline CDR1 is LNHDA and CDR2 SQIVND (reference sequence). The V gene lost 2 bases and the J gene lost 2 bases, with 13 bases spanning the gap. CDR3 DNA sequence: TGTGCCAGTAGTATATCCGGGTTTGTCCCCTACGAGCAGTACTTC. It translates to CASSISGFVPYEQYF.

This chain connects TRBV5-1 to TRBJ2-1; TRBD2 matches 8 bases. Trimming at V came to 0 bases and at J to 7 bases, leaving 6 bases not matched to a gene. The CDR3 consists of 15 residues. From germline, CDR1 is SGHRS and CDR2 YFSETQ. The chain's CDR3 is CASSLVSGTRNEQFF. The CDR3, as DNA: TGCGCCAGCAGCTTGGTTAGCGGGACCCGAAATGAGCAGTTCTTC.

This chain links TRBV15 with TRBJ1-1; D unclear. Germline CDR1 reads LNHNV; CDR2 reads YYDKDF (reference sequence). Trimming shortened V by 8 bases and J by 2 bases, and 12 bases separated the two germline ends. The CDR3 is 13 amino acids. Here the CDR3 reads CATSQWANTEAFF. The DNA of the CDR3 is TGTGCCACCTCACAATGGGCCAACACTGAAGCTTTCTTT. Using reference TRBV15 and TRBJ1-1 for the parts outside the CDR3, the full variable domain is DAMVIQNPRYQVTQFGKPVTLSCSQTLNHNVMYWYQQKSSQAPKLLFHYYDKDFNNEADTPDNFQSRRPNTSFCFLDIRSPGLGDTAMYLCATSQWANTEAFFGQGTRLTVV.

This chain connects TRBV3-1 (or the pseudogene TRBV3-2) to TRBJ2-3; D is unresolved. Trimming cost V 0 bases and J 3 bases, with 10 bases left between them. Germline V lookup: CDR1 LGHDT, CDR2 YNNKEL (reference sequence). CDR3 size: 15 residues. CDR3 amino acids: CASSQEFESTDTQYF. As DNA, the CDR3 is TGTGCCAGCAGCCAAGAATTCGAGAGTACAGATACGCAGTATTTT.

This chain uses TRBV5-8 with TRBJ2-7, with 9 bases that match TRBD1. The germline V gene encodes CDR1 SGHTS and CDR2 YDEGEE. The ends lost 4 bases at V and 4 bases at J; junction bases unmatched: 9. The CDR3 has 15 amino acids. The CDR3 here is CASSRTGGAKYEQYF. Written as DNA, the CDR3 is TGTGCCAGCAGCCGAACAGGGGGCGCGAAATACGAGCAGTACTTC.

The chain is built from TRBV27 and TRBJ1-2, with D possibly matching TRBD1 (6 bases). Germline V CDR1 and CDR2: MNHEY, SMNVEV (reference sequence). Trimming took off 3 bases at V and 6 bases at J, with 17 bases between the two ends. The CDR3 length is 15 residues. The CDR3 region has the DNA TGTGCCAGCAGTTTTGGCTTTCGGACAGCCGATGGCTACACCTTC. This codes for CASSFGFRTADGYTF.

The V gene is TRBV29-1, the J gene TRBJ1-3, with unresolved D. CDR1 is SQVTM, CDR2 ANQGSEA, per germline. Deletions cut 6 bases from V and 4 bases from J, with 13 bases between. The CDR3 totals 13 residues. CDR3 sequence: CSVNRISGNTIYF. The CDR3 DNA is TGCAGCGTCAATCGGATATCCGGAAACACCATATATTTT.

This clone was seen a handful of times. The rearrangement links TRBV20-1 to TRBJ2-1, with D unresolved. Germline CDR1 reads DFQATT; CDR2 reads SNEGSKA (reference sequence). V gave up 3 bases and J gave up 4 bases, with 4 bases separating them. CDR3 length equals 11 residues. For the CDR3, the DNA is TGCAGTGCTAGTCGGTACAATGAGCAGTTCTTC. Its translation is CSASRYNEQFF.

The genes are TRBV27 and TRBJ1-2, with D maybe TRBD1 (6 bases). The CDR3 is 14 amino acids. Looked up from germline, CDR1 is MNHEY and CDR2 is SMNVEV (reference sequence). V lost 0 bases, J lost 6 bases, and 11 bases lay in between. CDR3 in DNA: TGTGCCAGCAGTTTATCCCGGGGGCCGGATGGCTACACCTTC. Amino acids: CASSLSRGPDGYTF.

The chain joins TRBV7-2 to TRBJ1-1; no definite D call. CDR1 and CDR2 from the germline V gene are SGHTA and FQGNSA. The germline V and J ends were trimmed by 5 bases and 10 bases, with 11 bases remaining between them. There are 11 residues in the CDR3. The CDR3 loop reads CASSPTVRAFF. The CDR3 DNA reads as TGTGCCAGCAGCCCGACCGTCCGAGCTTTCTTT.

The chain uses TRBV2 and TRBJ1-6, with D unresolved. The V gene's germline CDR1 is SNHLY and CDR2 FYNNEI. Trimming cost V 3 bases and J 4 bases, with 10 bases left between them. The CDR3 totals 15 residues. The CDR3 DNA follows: TGTGCCAGCAGTGAGTCCGCAAGATATAATTCACCCCTCCACTTT. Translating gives CASSESARYNSPLHF.

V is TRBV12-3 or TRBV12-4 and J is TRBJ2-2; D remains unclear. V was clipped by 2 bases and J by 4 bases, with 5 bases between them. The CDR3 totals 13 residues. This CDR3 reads CASSLSVTGELFF. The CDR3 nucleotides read TGTGCCAGCAGTTTATCCGTCACCGGGGAGCTGTTTTTT.

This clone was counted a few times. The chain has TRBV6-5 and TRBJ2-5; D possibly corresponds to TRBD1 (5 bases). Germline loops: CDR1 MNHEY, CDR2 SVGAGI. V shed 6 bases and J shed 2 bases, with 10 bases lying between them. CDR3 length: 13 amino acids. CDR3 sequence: CASRWGRQETQYF. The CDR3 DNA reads TGTGCCAGCAGATGGGGCAGACAAGAGACCCAGTACTTC.

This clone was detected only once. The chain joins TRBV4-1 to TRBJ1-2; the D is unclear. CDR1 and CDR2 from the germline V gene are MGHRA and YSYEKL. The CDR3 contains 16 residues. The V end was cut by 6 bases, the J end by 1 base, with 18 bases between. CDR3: CASSPVGNEINYGYTF. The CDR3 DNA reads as TGCGCCAGCAGTCCCGTGGGGAATGAAATTAACTATGGCTACACCTTC.

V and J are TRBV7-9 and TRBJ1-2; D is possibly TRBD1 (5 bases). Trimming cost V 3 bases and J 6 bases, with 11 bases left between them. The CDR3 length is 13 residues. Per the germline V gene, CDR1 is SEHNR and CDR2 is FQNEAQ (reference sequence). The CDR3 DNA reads TGTGCCAGCAGCTTGGGACGTTCGGATGGCTACACCTTC. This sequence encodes CASSLGRSDGYTF.

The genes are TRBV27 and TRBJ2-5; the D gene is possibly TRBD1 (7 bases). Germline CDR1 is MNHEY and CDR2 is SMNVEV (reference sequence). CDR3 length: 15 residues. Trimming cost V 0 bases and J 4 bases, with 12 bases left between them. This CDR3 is CASSLSRQGGETQYF. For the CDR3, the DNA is TGTGCCAGCAGTTTATCGAGGCAGGGGGGAGAGACCCAGTACTTC.

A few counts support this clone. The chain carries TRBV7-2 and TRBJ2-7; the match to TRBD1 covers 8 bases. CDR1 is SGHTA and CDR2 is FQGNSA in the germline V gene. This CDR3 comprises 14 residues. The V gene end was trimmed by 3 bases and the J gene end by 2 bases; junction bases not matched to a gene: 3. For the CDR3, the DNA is TGTGCCAGCAGCTTCACAGGGGGAACCTACGAGCAGTACTTC. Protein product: CASSFTGGTYEQYF.

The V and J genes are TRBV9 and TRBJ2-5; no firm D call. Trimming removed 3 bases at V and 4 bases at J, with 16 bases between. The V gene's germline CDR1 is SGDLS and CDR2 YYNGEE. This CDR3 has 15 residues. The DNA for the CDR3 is TGTGCCAGCAGCGGCCTCTCGCGGTGGGGAGAGACCCAGTACTTC. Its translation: CASSGLSRWGETQYF.

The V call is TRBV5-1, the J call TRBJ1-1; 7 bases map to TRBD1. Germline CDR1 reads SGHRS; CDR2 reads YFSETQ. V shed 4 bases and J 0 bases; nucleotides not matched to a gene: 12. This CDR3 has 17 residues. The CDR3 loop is CASSLNLQGTMNTEAFF. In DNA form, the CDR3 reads TGCGCCAGCAGCCTCAACTTACAGGGGACCATGAACACTGAAGCTTTCTTT.

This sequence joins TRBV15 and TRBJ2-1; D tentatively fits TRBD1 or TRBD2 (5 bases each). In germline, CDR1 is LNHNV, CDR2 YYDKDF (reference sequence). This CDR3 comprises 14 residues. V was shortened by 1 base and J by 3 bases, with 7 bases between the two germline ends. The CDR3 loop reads CATSRVGDYNEQFF. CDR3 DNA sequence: TGTGCCACCAGCAGAGTGGGGGACTACAATGAGCAGTTCTTC.

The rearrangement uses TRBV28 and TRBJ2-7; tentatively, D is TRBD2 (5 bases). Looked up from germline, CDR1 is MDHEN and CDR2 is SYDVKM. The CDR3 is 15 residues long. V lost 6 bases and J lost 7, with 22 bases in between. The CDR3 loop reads CASSPGWSGPLEQYF. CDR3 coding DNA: TGTGCCAGCAGCCCCGGATGGAGCGGTCCTTTGGAGCAGTACTTC. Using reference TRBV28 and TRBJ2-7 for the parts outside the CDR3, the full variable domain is DVKVTQSSRYLVKRTGEKVFLECVQDMDHENMFWYRQDPGLGLRLIYFSYDVKMKEKGDIPEGYSVSREKKERFSLILESASTNQTSMYLCASSPGWSGPLEQYFGPGTRLTVT.

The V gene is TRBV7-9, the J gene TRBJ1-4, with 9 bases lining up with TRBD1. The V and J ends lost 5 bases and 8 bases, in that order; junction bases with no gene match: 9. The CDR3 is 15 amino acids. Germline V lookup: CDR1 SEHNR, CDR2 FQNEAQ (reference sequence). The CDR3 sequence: CASSRLQGANEKLFF. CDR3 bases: TGTGCCAGCAGCCGATTACAGGGGGCGAACGAAAAACTGTTTTTT.

The CDR3 spells CASSEYPTGPYGYTF. The CDR3 DNA follows: TGTGCCAGCAGTGAATATCCGACAGGGCCCTATGGCTACACCTTC. This chain connects TRBV6-1 to TRBJ1-2, with 7 nucleotides matching TRBD1. V gave up 2 bases and J gave up 4 bases; unmatched junction bases: 7. This CDR3 has 15 residues. Germline CDR1 MNHNS, CDR2 SASEGT.